The present T cell receptor (beta chain) was sequenced within a study of T-cell reconstitution after alpha-beta-depleted transplantation in children. Unique molecular identifiers were incorporated into the prepared TCRbeta library. In TCRdb, the PCR reads were re-called with MiXCR into one record per CDR3 protein. The sample gives around 490,000 distinct CDR3 sequences, about an eighth of which show up once; less than 15% is in the top ten. This clonotype was counted at least ten times. This CDR3 is 14 amino acids long. The germline V and J ends were trimmed by 6 bases and 2 bases, with 13 bases remaining between them. The V gene's germline CDR1 is MNHNS and CDR2 SASEGT.

The V call is TRBV6-1, the J call TRBJ2-5, with D perhaps TRBD2 (5 bases). The clonotype was recovered from a female patient aged 2 to 10 who had a stem cell transplant for aplastic anemia, so the T cells may come from the graft donor. The sequenced sample was PBMCs, mostly from graft donor cells, obtained 180 days after TCRalphabeta/CD19-depleted stem cell transplant. The CDR3 protein is CASSRRPGQETQYF. The CDR3 bases are TGTGCCAGCAGCCGCCGCCCGGGGCAAGAGACCCAGTACTTC.